The clone carrying this TCR beta chain occurred a few times. The antigen remains undetermined. DNA at about 0.2 ug, 30,000 or so T cell genomes, went into sorted-subset replicate PCRs. Measured with immunoSEQ multiplex PCR; TCRdb has only the in-frame clones, and not every one. Here the sample spans about 2.1 million clones, under 95% being singletons. These data originate in a study of shared clonotypes between healthy human individuals. At the level of the study: CD4 naive cells filled three plates per donor, CD4 memory three, CD8 naive two and CD8 memory one. Whole-study results and caveats: Naive subsets, compared against memory subsets, generally had larger estimated richness values.

The CDR3 is 12 residues long. CDR1 is SGHAT and CDR2 is FQNNGV in the germline V gene. Between the trimmed V and J ends, which lost 5 bases and 2 bases, there was a span of 6 bases. The naive CD8 fraction comprised CD45RO-negative cells positively selected for CCR7 and excluded terminally differentiated effector memory CD45RA+ cells. All donors qualified as healthy HIV-negative adults and had experienced no recent acute infections or vaccinations. The J gene is TRBJ1-1, the V gene TRBV11-2, with D unresolved. This clonotype originated in a man aged 18 to 30 in good health. Some clones in this sample may be carry-over from other donors' samples. Sample: naive CD8+ T cells from PBMCs. CDR3 sequence (DNA): TGTGCCAGCAGCCAGTTTAACACTGAAGCTTTCTTT. Its protein product is CASSQFNTEAFF.